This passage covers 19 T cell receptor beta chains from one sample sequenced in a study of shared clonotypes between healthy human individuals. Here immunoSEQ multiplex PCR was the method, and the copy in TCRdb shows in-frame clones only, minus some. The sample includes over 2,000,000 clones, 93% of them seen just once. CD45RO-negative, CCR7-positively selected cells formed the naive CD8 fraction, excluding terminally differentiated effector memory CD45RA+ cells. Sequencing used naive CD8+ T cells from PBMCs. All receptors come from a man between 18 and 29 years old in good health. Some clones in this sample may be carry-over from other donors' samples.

The CDR3 sequence is CATSKADYGYTF. CDR3 coding DNA: TGTGCCACCAGCAAGGCAGACTATGGCTACACCTTC. The chain joins TRBV15 to TRBJ1-2; D unclear. The CDR3 has 12 residues. Germline CDR1 and CDR2: LNHNV and YYDKDF (reference sequence). Trimming removed 4 bases at V and 3 bases at J, with 6 bases between.

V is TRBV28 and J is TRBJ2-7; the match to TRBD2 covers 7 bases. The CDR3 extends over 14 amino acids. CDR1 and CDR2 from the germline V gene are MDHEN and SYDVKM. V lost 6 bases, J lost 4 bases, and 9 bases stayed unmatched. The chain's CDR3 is CASSPGPSGYEQYF. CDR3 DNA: TGTGCCAGCAGCCCGGGGCCTAGCGGATACGAGCAGTACTTC.

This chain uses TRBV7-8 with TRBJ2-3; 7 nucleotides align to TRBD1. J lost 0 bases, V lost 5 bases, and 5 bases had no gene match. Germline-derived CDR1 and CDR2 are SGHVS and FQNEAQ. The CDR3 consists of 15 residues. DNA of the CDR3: TGTGCCAGCAGCGCGACAGGGATGAGCACAGATACGCAGTATTTT. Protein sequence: CASSATGMSTDTQYF.

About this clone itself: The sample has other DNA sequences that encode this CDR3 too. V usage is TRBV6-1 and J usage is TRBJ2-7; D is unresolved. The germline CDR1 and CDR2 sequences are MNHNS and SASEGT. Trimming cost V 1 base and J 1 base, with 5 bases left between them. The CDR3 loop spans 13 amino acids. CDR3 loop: CASSEGESYEQYF. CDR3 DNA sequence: TGTGCCAGCAGTGAAGGCGAATCCTACGAGCAGTACTTC.

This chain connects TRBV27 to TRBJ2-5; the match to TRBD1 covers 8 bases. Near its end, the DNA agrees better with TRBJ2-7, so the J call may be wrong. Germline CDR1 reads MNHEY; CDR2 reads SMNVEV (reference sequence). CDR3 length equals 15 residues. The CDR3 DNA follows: TGTGCCAGCAGTTCGCAGGGGGCATGGTCCTACGAGCAGTACTTC. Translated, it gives CASSSQGAWSYEQYF.

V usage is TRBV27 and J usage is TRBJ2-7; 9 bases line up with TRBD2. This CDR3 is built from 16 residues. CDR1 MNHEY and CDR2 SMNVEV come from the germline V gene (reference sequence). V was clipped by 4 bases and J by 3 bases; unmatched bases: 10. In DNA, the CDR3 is TGTGCCAGCAGTTCCGTGGGTAGCGGGAGTCGCTACGAGCAGTACTTC. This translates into CASSSVGSGSRYEQYF.

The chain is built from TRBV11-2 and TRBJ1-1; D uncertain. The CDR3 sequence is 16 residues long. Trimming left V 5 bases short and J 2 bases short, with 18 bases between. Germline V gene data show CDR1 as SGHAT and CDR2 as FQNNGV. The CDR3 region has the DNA TGTGCCAGCAGCCCAGAGGTAGTCAGGCGAAACACTGAAGCTTTCTTT. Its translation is CASSPEVVRRNTEAFF.

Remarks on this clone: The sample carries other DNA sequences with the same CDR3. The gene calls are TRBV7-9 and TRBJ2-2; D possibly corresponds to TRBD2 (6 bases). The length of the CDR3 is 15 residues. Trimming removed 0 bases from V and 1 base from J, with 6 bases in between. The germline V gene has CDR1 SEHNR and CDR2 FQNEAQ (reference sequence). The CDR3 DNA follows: TGTGCCAGCAGCTTAGCGGGAGGGAACACCGGGGAGCTGTTTTTT. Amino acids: CASSLAGGNTGELFF.

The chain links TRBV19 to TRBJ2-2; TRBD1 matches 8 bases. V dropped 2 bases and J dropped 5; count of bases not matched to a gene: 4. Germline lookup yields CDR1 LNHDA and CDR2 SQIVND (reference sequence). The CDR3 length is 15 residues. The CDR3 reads CASSIQGAQTGELFF. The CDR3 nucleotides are TGTGCCAGTAGTATACAGGGGGCGCAAACCGGGGAGCTGTTTTTT.

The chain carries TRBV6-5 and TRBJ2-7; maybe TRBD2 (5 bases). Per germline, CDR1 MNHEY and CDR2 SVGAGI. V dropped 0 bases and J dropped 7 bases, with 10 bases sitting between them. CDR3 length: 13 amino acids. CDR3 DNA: TGTGCCAGCAGTTACTCGAGGGTCCGAGAGCAGTACTTC. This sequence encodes CASSYSRVREQYF.

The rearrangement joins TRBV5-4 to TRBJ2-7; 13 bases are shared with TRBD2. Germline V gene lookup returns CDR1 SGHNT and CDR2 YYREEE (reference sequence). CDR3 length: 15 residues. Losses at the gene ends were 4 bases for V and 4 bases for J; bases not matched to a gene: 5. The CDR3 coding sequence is TGTGCCAGCAGCCGGACTAGCGGGAGTCAATACGAGCAGTACTTC. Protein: CASSRTSGSQYEQYF.

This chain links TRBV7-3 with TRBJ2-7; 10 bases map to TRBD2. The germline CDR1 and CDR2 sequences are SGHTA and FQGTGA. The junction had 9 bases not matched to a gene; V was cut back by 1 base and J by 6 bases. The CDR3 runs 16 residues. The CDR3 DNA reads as TGTGCCAGCAGCTTAATTCGGAGCGGGAGGGCCGGCGAGCAGTACTTC. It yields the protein CASSLIRSGRAGEQYF.

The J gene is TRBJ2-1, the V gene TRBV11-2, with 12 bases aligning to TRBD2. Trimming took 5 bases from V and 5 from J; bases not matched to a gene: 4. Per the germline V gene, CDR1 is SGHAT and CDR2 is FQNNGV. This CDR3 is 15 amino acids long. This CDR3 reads CASSPRTSGDNEQFF. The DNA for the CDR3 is TGTGCCAGCAGCCCACGGACTAGCGGGGACAATGAGCAGTTCTTC. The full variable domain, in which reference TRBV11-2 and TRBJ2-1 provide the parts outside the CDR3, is EAGVAQSPRYKIIEKRQSVAFWCNPISGHATLYWYQQILGQGPKLLIQFQNNGVVDDSQLPKDRFSAERLKGVDSTLKIQPAKLEDSAVYLCASSPRTSGDNEQFFGPGTRLTVL.

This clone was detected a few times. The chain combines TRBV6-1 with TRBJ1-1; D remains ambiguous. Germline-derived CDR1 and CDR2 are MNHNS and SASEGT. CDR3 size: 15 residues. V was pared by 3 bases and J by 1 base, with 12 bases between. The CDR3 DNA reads TGTGCCAGCAGTGAGTGGCGACACACGAACACTGAAGCTTTCTTT. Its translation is CASSEWRHTNTEAFF.

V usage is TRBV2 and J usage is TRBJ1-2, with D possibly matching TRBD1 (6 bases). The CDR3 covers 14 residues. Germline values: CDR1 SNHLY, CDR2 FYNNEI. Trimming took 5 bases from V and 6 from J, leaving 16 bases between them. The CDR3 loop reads CASSTPGQDDGYTF. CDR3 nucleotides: TGTGCCAGCAGTACTCCGGGACAAGATGATGGCTACACCTTC.

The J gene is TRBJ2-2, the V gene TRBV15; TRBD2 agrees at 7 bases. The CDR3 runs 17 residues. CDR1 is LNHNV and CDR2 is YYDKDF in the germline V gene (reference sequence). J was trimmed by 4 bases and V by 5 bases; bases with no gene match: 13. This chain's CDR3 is CATSSLGLAETTGELFF. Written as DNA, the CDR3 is TGTGCCACCAGCTCCCTAGGGCTAGCGGAAACCACCGGGGAGCTGTTTTTT. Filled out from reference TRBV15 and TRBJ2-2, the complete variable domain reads DAMVIQNPRYQVTQFGKPVTLSCSQTLNHNVMYWYQQKSSQAPKLLFHYYDKDFNNEADTPDNFQSRRPNTSFCFLDIRSPGLGDTAMYLCATSSLGLAETTGELFFGEGSRLTVL.

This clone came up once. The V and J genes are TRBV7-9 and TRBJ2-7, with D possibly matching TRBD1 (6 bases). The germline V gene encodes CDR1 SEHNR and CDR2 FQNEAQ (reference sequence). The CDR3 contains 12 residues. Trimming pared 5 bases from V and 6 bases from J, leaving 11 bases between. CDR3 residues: CASSTGQSEQYF. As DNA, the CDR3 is TGTGCCAGCAGCACAGGACAGAGCGAGCAGTACTTC.

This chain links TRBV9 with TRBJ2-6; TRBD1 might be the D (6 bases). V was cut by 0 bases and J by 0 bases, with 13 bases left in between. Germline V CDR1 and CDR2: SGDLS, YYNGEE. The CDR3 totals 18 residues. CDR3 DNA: TGTGCCAGCAGCGTAGCCTCAGGGGCGTACTCTGGGGCCAACGTCCTGACTTTC. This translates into CASSVASGAYSGANVLTF.

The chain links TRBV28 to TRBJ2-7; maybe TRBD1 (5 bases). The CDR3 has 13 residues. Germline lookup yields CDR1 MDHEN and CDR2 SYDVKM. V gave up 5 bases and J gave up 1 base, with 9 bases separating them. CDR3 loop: CASSDRGSYEQYF. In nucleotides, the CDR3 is TGTGCCAGCAGTGATAGGGGATCCTACGAGCAGTACTTC.